The clone carrying this T cell receptor (beta chain) was counted at least ten times. The antigen is not known. This record belongs to a study of regulatory T cells in long-lasting Graves disease. Whole-study findings and limits: Persistent Graves' patients showed less TCR diversity than newly diagnosed patients showed.

Arm-PCR of CDR3 regions and iRepertoire HTBI primers were used to build TCR beta libraries. MiXCR, applied by TCRdb to the multiplex PCR reads, yields one record per CDR3 protein. The sample has around 320,000 distinct CDR3 sequences, 16% seen once. Noted time point: newly diagnosed GD, antithyroid drugs for less than 3 months. PBMCs were the source of the RNA used for TCR sequencing. The same specimen was also included in a second study, on T cells in Graves' hyperthyroidism and ophthalmopathy. That work contributes: Onset of ophthalmopathy came a median around 6.2 months after the model predicted it.

Here the sequenced sample was peripheral blood mononuclear cells (PBMCs), taken at new diagnosis, from a patient treated with antithyroid drugs. The receptor comes from a man in his forties with Graves disease.

CDR3 amino acids: CASTWGVQETQYF. The CDR3 DNA follows: TGTGCCAGCACCTGGGGGGTGCAAGAGACCCAGTACTTC. The J gene is TRBJ2-5, the V gene TRBV2, with a tentative D call TRBD2 (6 bases). CDR3 length: 13 residues. Trimming left V 7 bases short and J 2 bases short, with 11 bases between. Germline CDR1 and CDR2: SNHLY and FYNNEI.